Listed here are 11 T cell receptor beta chains from one sample, sequenced in a study of blood T cells in healthy people across ages. Primers used in a second PCR of about 6 to 11 cycles were a sample-barcoded 5' primer and a J-beta primer mix. TCRdb recomputed calls from the 5' RACE reads with MiXCR, one row per CDR3 protein. The sample lists 1.5 million to 1.8 million distinct CDR3 sequences; under 55% were seen once. Sequenced: blood. Receptors originate from a woman aged 18-29 years in good health.

This clonotype was found once. The rearrangement joins TRBV7-2 to TRBJ2-3, with a possible D match to TRBD1 (5 bases). The V gene's germline CDR1 is SGHTA and CDR2 FQGNSA. V lost 0 bases, J lost 4 bases, and 11 bases lay in between. The CDR3 loop spans 15 amino acids. CDR3 DNA: TGTGCCAGCAGCTTAGCGGGGCCCTCCCCAGATACGCAGTATTTT. Its translation is CASSLAGPSPDTQYF.

This clonotype was picked up a small number of times. J is TRBJ2-1 and V is TRBV9; 12 positions agree with TRBD2. The CDR3 has 17 amino acids. Germline values: CDR1 SGDLS, CDR2 YYNGEE. Trimming cost V 0 bases and J 7 bases; bases outside gene matches: 8. The CDR3 spells CASSVDPTSGGSNEQFF. The CDR3 nucleotides read TGTGCCAGCAGCGTAGACCCCACTAGCGGGGGGTCGAATGAGCAGTTCTTC.

This clonotype appeared a few times. The gene calls are TRBV7-9 and TRBJ2-5; the D gene is possibly TRBD2 (6 bases). The CDR3 covers 15 residues. V shed 5 bases and J shed 0 bases, with 13 bases lying between them. CDR1 SEHNR and CDR2 FQNEAQ come from the germline V gene (reference sequence). The CDR3 protein is CASSLLASYQETQYF. CDR3 in DNA: TGTGCCAGCAGCCTTCTAGCGTCGTACCAAGAGACCCAGTACTTC. Using reference TRBV7-9 and TRBJ2-5 for the parts outside the CDR3, the full variable domain is DTGVSQNPRHKITKRGQNVTFRCDPISEHNRLYWYRQTLGQGPEFLTYFQNEAQLEKSRLLSDRFSAERPKGSFSTLEIQRTEQGDSAMYLCASSLLASYQETQYFGPGTRLLVL.

This clonotype came up a few times. The chain combines TRBV3-1 with TRBJ2-5; D is unclear. The V end was cut by 4 bases, the J end by 2 bases, with 11 bases between. Germline V gene data show CDR1 as LGHDT and CDR2 as YNNKEL (reference sequence). CDR3 length: 14 amino acids. In nucleotides, the CDR3 is TGTGCCAGCAGCCGGAAGAGGAGTCAAGAGACCCAGTACTTC. Protein sequence: CASSRKRSQETQYF.

This clonotype turned up a few times. This chain uses TRBV7-3 with TRBJ2-1; tentatively, D is TRBD2 (6 bases). V was shortened by 5 bases and J by 0 bases, with 14 bases between the two germline ends. This CDR3 comprises 16 residues. Germline V lookup: CDR1 SGHTA, CDR2 FQGTGA. Written as DNA, the CDR3 is TGTGCCAGCAGCCCTATGGGGGGAGGCTCCTACAATGAGCAGTTCTTC. Its translation is CASSPMGGGSYNEQFF.

The gene calls are TRBV15 and TRBJ2-5; a possible D gene is TRBD2 (6 bases). The J call may be mistaken, given a closer DNA end match to TRBJ2-7. Germline lookup yields CDR1 LNHNV and CDR2 YYDKDF (reference sequence). The CDR3 has 15 amino acids. CDR3 region: CATSRGASASYEQYF. CDR3 bases: TGTGCCACCAGCAGAGGGGCTAGCGCTTCGTACGAGCAGTACTTC.

This clonotype was observed a few times. CDR3 region: CASSHRLGGYEQYF. In nucleotides, the CDR3 is TGCGCCAGCAGCCACAGGCTAGGGGGCTACGAGCAGTACTTC. The V gene is TRBV4-1, the J gene TRBJ2-7; D perhaps matches TRBD1 (6 bases). Germline-derived CDR1 and CDR2 are MGHRA and YSYEKL. Trimming shortened V by 3 bases and J by 3 bases, and 12 bases separated the two germline ends. The CDR3 consists of 14 residues.

The chain has TRBV4-2 and TRBJ2-3; possible D gene TRBD2, 7 bases. The CDR3 runs 17 residues. Trimming removed 1 base from V and 3 bases from J, with 17 bases in between. Germline V CDR1 and CDR2: LGHNA, YNFKEQ. The CDR3 DNA reads TGTGCCAGCAGCCAAGGACGGGGGGCGCGTGATACAGATACGCAGTATTTT. Protein product: CASSQGRGARDTDTQYF.

For this clonotype: This may stem from a read error, because a much larger clone lies one nucleotide away. V gene TRBV29-1 combines with J gene TRBJ2-7; D uncertain. V was trimmed by 3 bases and J by 7 bases, leaving 10 bases between them. Looked up from germline, CDR1 is SQVTM and CDR2 is ANQGSEA. The CDR3 length is 11 residues. CDR3 residues: CSVDLGREQYF. The CDR3 region has the DNA TGCAGCGTTGATCTGGGCCGTGAGCAGTACTTC.

This clonotype was observed once. J is TRBJ2-3 and V is TRBV4-1; 8 positions agree with TRBD1. Germline loops: CDR1 MGHRA, CDR2 YSYEKL. CDR3 length: 15 amino acids. The V and J ends lost 3 bases and 6 bases, in that order; junction bases with no gene match: 8. CDR3 in DNA: TGCGCCAGCAGCCACGACGGGACAGGAACTGATACGCAGTATTTT. Its protein product is CASSHDGTGTDTQYF.

The genes are TRBV27 and TRBJ1-1; TRBD1 aligns across 8 bases. Germline V gene data show CDR1 as MNHEY and CDR2 as SMNVEV (reference sequence). J was trimmed by 4 bases and V by 6 bases; bases with no gene match: 10. The length of the CDR3 is 15 residues. The chain's CDR3 is CASSRGQGRLTEAFF. The CDR3, as DNA: TGTGCCAGCAGCCGAGGACAGGGACGTCTCACTGAAGCTTTCTTT.